Each of the 27 T cell receptor beta chains below was sequenced from the same sample in a study of control samples from healthy donors and cancer patients. The data were produced by immunoSEQ multiplex PCR, yet TCRdb's version contains in-frame clones alone and is incomplete. Found here are around 120,000 clones, 88% of them singletons; the top ten hold less than 3.5%. The material sequenced was blood. Receptors were obtained from a man aged 35-49 years in good health.

This clone was detected once. The chain recombines TRBV30 with TRBJ1-2, with D possibly being TRBD1 (6 bases). The CDR3 sequence is 13 residues long. V was pared by 8 bases and J by 8 bases, with 21 bases between. The germline V gene encodes CDR1 GTSNPN and CDR2 SVGIG (reference sequence). The CDR3 sequence is CALRSGGAGGYTF. The DNA for the CDR3 is TGTGCCCTCAGGTCTGGGGGCGCGGGGGGCTACACCTTC.

This chain connects TRBV4-3 to TRBJ2-3; 16 bases align to TRBD2. After removal of 0 bases from V and 5 bases from J, the junction contained 5 bases not matched to a gene. Germline assignment: CDR1 LGHNA and CDR2 YSLEER. The CDR3 runs to 18 residues. The DNA of the CDR3 is TGCGCCAGCAGCCAAGAGGGACTAGCGGGGGGGCGGGGAGATACGCAGTATTTT. This codes for CASSQEGLAGGRGDTQYF.

The CDR3 DNA reads as TGTGCCAGCAGTTACGGGGGGCCGGTAAACTACGAGCAGTACTTC. It encodes CASSYGGPVNYEQYF. The rearrangement uses TRBV6-6 and TRBJ2-7; D tentatively fits TRBD1 or TRBD2 (6 bases each). This CDR3 spans 15 amino acids. Germline CDR1 and CDR2: MNHNY and SVGAGI (reference sequence). The V gene lost 2 bases and the J gene lost 3 bases, with 14 bases spanning the gap.

The chain has TRBV25-1 and TRBJ2-7, with no clear D. CDR1 and CDR2 from the germline V gene are MGHDK and SYGVNS. The CDR3 runs 16 residues. The V end lost 2 bases, the J end lost 4 bases, and 18 bases lay between the germline ends. The CDR3 here is CASSEAKGLTNYEQYF. For the CDR3, the DNA is TGTGCCAGCAGTGAAGCTAAGGGCCTAACTAATTACGAGCAGTACTTC.

V and J are TRBV5-3 and TRBJ1-1; D is perhaps TRBD1 (6 bases). TRBV5-3 belongs to the ORF category, with a function that is uncertain. This CDR3 has 15 residues. V lost 0 bases, J lost 1 base, and 10 bases lay in between. CDR3 in DNA: TGTGCCAGAAGCTTGGCTGGCAGGGGGAACACTGAAGCTTTCTTT. It specifies CARSLAGRGNTEAFF.

V gene TRBV30 combines with J gene TRBJ1-6; D possibly corresponds to TRBD1 (5 bases). V lost 3 bases and J 7 bases, leaving 10 bases between the germline ends. Per germline, CDR1 GTSNPN and CDR2 SVGIG (reference sequence). The CDR3 is made up of 13 amino acids. The CDR3 protein is CAWRMGGNSPLHF. Here the CDR3 DNA reads TGTGCCTGGAGGATGGGGGGGAATTCACCCCTCCACTTT.

The chain carries TRBV6-6 and TRBJ1-2; D is possibly TRBD1 (5 bases). This CDR3 is built from 13 residues. V lost 2 bases and J lost 8, with 12 bases in between. The germline V gene encodes CDR1 MNHNY and CDR2 SVGAGI (reference sequence). The CDR3 is CASSYQGGDGYTF. The CDR3 DNA follows: TGTGCCAGCAGTTACCAGGGAGGGGACGGCTACACCTTC.

The V call is TRBV6-2 or TRBV6-3, the J call TRBJ2-3; 12 nucleotides line up with TRBD2. The trim removed 4 bases at V and 3 bases at J, leaving 2 bases unmatched. Germline V lookup: CDR1 MNHEY, CDR2 SVGEGT. The CDR3 length is 15 residues. CDR3: CASSLLAGGTDTQYF. CDR3 sequence (DNA): TGTGCCAGCAGTTTACTAGCGGGGGGTACAGATACGCAGTATTTT.

The chain employs TRBV4-3 and TRBJ1-1; D is possibly TRBD1 (5 bases). The CDR3 covers 13 residues. The V and J ends lost 0 bases and 11 bases respectively, with 13 bases between them. Germline V gene sequence: CDR1 LGHNA, CDR2 YSLEER. In DNA form, the CDR3 reads TGCGCCAGCAGCCAAGAAGGGACCACGAGGGCTTTCTTT. This translates into CASSQEGTTRAFF.

The genes are TRBV7-9 and TRBJ1-4; D is perhaps TRBD1 (5 bases). Germline V gives CDR1 SEHNR, CDR2 FQNEAQ (reference sequence). This CDR3 has 14 residues. V lost 5 bases, J lost 8 bases, and 15 bases lay in between. The CDR3 here is CASSVPGVGEKLFF. CDR3 bases: TGTGCCAGCAGCGTACCGGGGGTTGGGGAAAAACTGTTTTTT.

The rearrangement joins TRBV9 to TRBJ2-1; D gene uncertain. The CDR3 runs to 11 residues. Germline loops: CDR1 SGDLS, CDR2 YYNGEE. V lost 4 bases, J lost 9 bases, and 8 bases lay in between. The CDR3 region is CASSQQFEQFF. Here the CDR3 DNA reads TGTGCCAGCAGCCAGCAGTTTGAGCAGTTCTTC.

The chain recombines TRBV14 with TRBJ1-6; possibly TRBD1 for D (5 bases). V was clipped by 1 base and J by 9 bases, with 13 bases between them. The CDR3 is 15 residues long. The V gene's germline CDR1 is SGHDN and CDR2 FVKESK. The CDR3 protein is CASSQVVGAGSPLHF. The CDR3 DNA follows: TGTGCCAGCAGCCAAGTCGTAGGGGCAGGTTCACCCCTCCACTTT.

The chain combines TRBV4-1 with TRBJ1-1; no clear D gene. Looked up from germline, CDR1 is MGHRA and CDR2 is YSYEKL. V was trimmed by 0 bases and J by 4 bases, leaving 15 bases between them. This CDR3 region has 16 residues. As DNA, the CDR3 is TGCGCCAGCAGCCAAGATGGAAGAGGATTGGGCACTGAAGCTTTCTTT. Translated: CASSQDGRGLGTEAFF.

The chain employs TRBV28 and TRBJ2-7; D remains unclear. The CDR3 loop spans 11 amino acids. V gave up 8 bases and J gave up 6 bases, with 11 bases separating them. Germline V lookup: CDR1 MDHEN, CDR2 SYDVKM. As DNA, the CDR3 is TGTGCCAGCCAGACCTTCTTCGAGCAGTACTTC. As protein: CASQTFFEQYF.

The chain uses TRBV11-3 and TRBJ2-1, with 9 bases aligning to TRBD1. The germline gives CDR1 SGHNT, CDR2 YENEEA. V trimming: 4 bases; J trimming: 5 bases; junction bases outside the gene matches: 12. The CDR3 covers 17 residues. This chain's CDR3 is CASSSRRDRGSNNEQFF. The CDR3 DNA follows: TGTGCCAGCAGCTCCAGACGAGACAGGGGGTCTAACAATGAGCAGTTCTTC.

This clone came up a few times. The rearrangement links TRBV7-2 to TRBJ2-3, with 9 nucleotides matching TRBD1. The germline gives CDR1 SGHTA, CDR2 FQGNSA. The CDR3 totals 15 residues. Trimming removed 1 base from V and 7 bases from J; junction bases left unmatched: 6. The CDR3 is CASSLDTGGRNTQYF. CDR3 bases: TGTGCCAGCAGCTTAGATACAGGGGGCCGAAATACGCAGTATTTT.

The V gene is TRBV9, the J gene TRBJ1-4; D gene uncertain. CDR1 is SGDLS, CDR2 YYNGEE, per germline. The CDR3 runs to 14 residues. V shed 0 bases and J shed 8 bases, with 11 bases lying between them. The CDR3 region has the DNA TGTGCCAGCAGCGTAGGTTCCGTCGAAGAAAAACTGTTTTTT. Its protein product is CASSVGSVEEKLFF.

This clone appeared a single time. V gene TRBV19 combines with J gene TRBJ1-2; D is uncertain. CDR1 LNHDA and CDR2 SQIVND come from the germline V gene (reference sequence). The V end lost 0 bases, the J end lost 7 bases, and 18 bases lay between the germline ends. The CDR3 has 16 amino acids. CDR3 amino acids: CASSIDGGQTWSGYTF. CDR3 bases: TGTGCCAGTAGTATAGATGGTGGGCAGACTTGGAGTGGCTACACCTTC.

V is TRBV19 and J is TRBJ2-7, with D perhaps matching TRBD1 (6 bases). This CDR3 region has 13 residues. The V and J ends lost 6 bases and 5 bases respectively, with 14 bases between them. Germline CDR1 LNHDA, CDR2 SQIVND (reference sequence). The CDR3 bases are TGTGCCAGTAGGCTGACAGGCAGTAACGAGCAGTACTTC. It codes for CASRLTGSNEQYF.

The rearrangement joins TRBV5-1 to TRBJ2-7; D is ambiguous. The CDR3 is 13 amino acids. Germline assignment: CDR1 SGHRS and CDR2 YFSETQ. Deletions cut 0 bases from V and 0 bases from J, with 4 bases between. The DNA for the CDR3 is TGCGCCAGCAGCTTGGACAACTCCTACGAGCAGTACTTC. Amino acids: CASSLDNSYEQYF.

V gene TRBV29-1 combines with J gene TRBJ2-7; D not resolved. Per the germline V gene, CDR1 is SQVTM and CDR2 is ANQGSEA. Trimming cost V 1 base and J 6 bases, with 16 bases left between them. CDR3 length: 14 amino acids. CDR3 bases: TGCAGCGTTGAAGGTACAGCCAGAGGTACCGAGCAGTACTTC. The encoded protein is CSVEGTARGTEQYF.

The V call is TRBV30, the J call TRBJ2-2; D is possibly TRBD1 (5 bases). Germline V gene sequence: CDR1 GTSNPN, CDR2 SVGIG (reference sequence). V was cut by 3 bases and J by 2 bases, with 13 bases left in between. The CDR3 totals 15 residues. The CDR3 spells CAWRDIGSNTGELFF. The DNA for the CDR3 is TGTGCCTGGAGGGACATAGGTAGTAACACCGGGGAGCTGTTTTTT.

CDR3 in DNA: TGTGCCAGCAGTGAGCAGACAGGGGGGTATGGCTACACCTTC. Amino acids: CASSEQTGGYGYTF. This rearrangement joins TRBV6-1 to TRBJ1-2, with 9 nucleotides matching TRBD1. This CDR3 contains 14 residues. In germline, CDR1 is MNHNS, CDR2 SASEGT. Trimming cost V 3 bases and J 5 bases; bases outside gene matches: 4.

To note about this clone: Distinct nucleotide sequences in the sample also encode this CDR3. This rearrangement joins TRBV20-1 to TRBJ1-2; D unresolved. The CDR3 length is 11 residues. V was clipped by 2 bases and J by 2 bases, with 3 bases between them. Germline CDR1 reads DFQATT; CDR2 reads SNEGSKA (reference sequence). Written as DNA, the CDR3 is TGCAGTGCTAGACAGAACTATGGCTACACCTTC. Translating gives CSARQNYGYTF.

The chain carries TRBV19 and TRBJ1-1; 7 positions agree with TRBD1. J gave up 6 bases and V 7 bases, and 20 bases lay outside the gene matches. From germline, CDR1 is LNHDA and CDR2 SQIVND (reference sequence). CDR3 size: 17 residues. CDR3 region: CASTPLSPGTANAEAFF. As DNA, the CDR3 is TGTGCCAGTACCCCTCTTTCACCCGGGACAGCTAACGCTGAAGCTTTCTTT.

This clone was seen just once. V and J are TRBV10-3 and TRBJ1-5; 9 positions match TRBD1. The CDR3 is 15 residues long. With V trimmed by 8 bases and J by 3 bases, 8 bases remained unmatched. Germline V gives CDR1 ENHRY, CDR2 SYGVKD. The CDR3, as DNA: TGTGCCATCTGGGCCGGGACAGGGTTCAATCAGCCCCAGCATTTT. This translates into CAIWAGTGFNQPQHF.

The V and J genes are TRBV19 and TRBJ2-3, with D possibly called TRBD1 or TRBD2 (5 bases each). V lost 5 bases, J lost 1 base, and 10 bases lay in between. The CDR3 covers 14 residues. Per germline, CDR1 LNHDA and CDR2 SQIVND (reference sequence). CDR3 sequence: CASSPGPGTDTQYF. DNA of the CDR3: TGTGCCAGTAGTCCGGGACCGGGCACAGATACGCAGTATTTT.